A selection of T cell receptor beta chains follows, all from one sample in a study of shared clonotypes between healthy human individuals. The repertoire was sequenced with immunoSEQ multiplex PCR; TCRdb's copy has only in-frame clones and lacks some. The sample shows more than 2 million clones, about 93% of them seen only once. Sequencing was carried out using naive CD8+ T cells from PBMCs. These receptors were obtained from a man between 18 and 35 years old in good health. Some clones in this sample may be carry-over from other donors' samples. The CDR3 runs from the conserved cysteine through the conserved F or W. Fields, in order: V gene, clone size, J gene, D gene, CDR3 DNA, CDR3 protein. A D gene is named only where the DNA matches it firmly. Expanded clones are given a class, and other clones once, few, many or no size at all.

v_call: TRBV7-2; clone_size: -; j_call: TRBJ2-7; d_call: -; cdr3_nt: TGTGCCAGCAGCTTAGAAGGCGACTCGGGGTACGAGCAGTACTTC; cdr3_aa: CASSLEGDSGYEQYF
v_call: TRBV19; clone_size: few; j_call: TRBJ1-2; d_call: -; cdr3_nt: TGTGCCAGTAGTGATGGCTATGGCTACACCTTC; cdr3_aa: CASSDGYGYTF
v_call: TRBV2; clone_size: -; j_call: TRBJ1-4; d_call: TRBD1; cdr3_nt: TGTGCCAGCAGTCTCCGGGACAGGGCCAGCGAAAAACTGTTTTTT; cdr3_aa: CASSLRDRASEKLFF
v_call: TRBV5-5; clone_size: -; j_call: TRBJ1-5; d_call: TRBD1; cdr3_nt: TGTGCCAGCCTCGGACAGGGCAATCAGCCCCAGCATTTT; cdr3_aa: CASLGQGNQPQHF
v_call: TRBV6-1; clone_size: -; j_call: TRBJ2-3; d_call: -; cdr3_nt: TGTGCCAGCAGTGAAGCGGAGTCTAGCGAAGCAGATACGCAGTATTTT; cdr3_aa: CASSEAESSEADTQYF
v_call: TRBV19; clone_size: -; j_call: TRBJ2-3; d_call: -; cdr3_nt: TGTGCCAGTAGTATAGACGGGAGTGTCTCAGATACGCAGTATTTT; cdr3_aa: CASSIDGSVSDTQYF
v_call: TRBV9; clone_size: -; j_call: TRBJ2-1; d_call: -; cdr3_nt: TGTGCCAGCAGCGTAGGGGGGTTTTTAACAAGCTCCTACAATGAGCAGTTCTTC; cdr3_aa: CASSVGGFLTSSYNEQFF
v_call: TRBV2; clone_size: few; j_call: TRBJ1-5; d_call: -; cdr3_nt: TGTGCCAGCAGTGAAGACCTTAGCAATCAGCCCCAGCATTTT; cdr3_aa: CASSEDLSNQPQHF
v_call: TRBV27; clone_size: -; j_call: TRBJ2-2; d_call: -; cdr3_nt: TGTGCCAGCAGGGAGCAGGGGGGCACCGGGGAGCTGTTTTTT; cdr3_aa: CASREQGGTGELFF
v_call: TRBV27; clone_size: -; j_call: TRBJ1-1; d_call: -; cdr3_nt: TGTGCCAGCAGCGCGGGCCCTGAAGCTTTCTTT; cdr3_aa: CASSAGPEAFF
v_call: TRBV27; clone_size: few; j_call: TRBJ1-2; d_call: -; cdr3_nt: TGTGCCAGCAGTTCGGGCATGTTCGATGGCTACACCTTC; cdr3_aa: CASSSGMFDGYTF
v_call: TRBV5-6; clone_size: -; j_call: TRBJ1-4; d_call: -; cdr3_nt: TGTGCCAGCAGCTTGGGTCACGGCGGGGAAAAACTGTTTTTT; cdr3_aa: CASSLGHGGEKLFF
v_call: TRBV5-1; clone_size: -; j_call: TRBJ2-3; d_call: -; cdr3_nt: TGCGCCAGCAGCTTGGAGATCCGGATGTCAGGGGGCACAGATACGCAGTATTTT; cdr3_aa: CASSLEIRMSGGTDTQYF
v_call: TRBV27; clone_size: -; j_call: TRBJ2-5; d_call: -; cdr3_nt: TGTGCCAGCAGTTTTCGGGCAGACCAAGAGACCCAGTACTTC; cdr3_aa: CASSFRADQETQYF
v_call: TRBV9; clone_size: once; j_call: TRBJ2-1; d_call: -; cdr3_nt: TGTGCCAGCAGCGTCTCTACGGAGCAGTTCTTC; cdr3_aa: CASSVSTEQFF
v_call: TRBV29-1; clone_size: -; j_call: TRBJ2-1; d_call: -; cdr3_nt: TGCAGCGTTGATGAATTAGCGGATGACAATGAGCAGTTCTTC; cdr3_aa: CSVDELADDNEQFF
v_call: TRBV7-9; clone_size: -; j_call: TRBJ1-1; d_call: -; cdr3_nt: TGTGCCAGCAGCGACCCACGGGGGTCCCACACTGAAGCTTTCTTT; cdr3_aa: CASSDPRGSHTEAFF
v_call: TRBV2; clone_size: -; j_call: TRBJ2-1; d_call: TRBD2; cdr3_nt: TGTGCCAGCAGCGGACCACCGGGACAGAGACTAGCGGGAGTAAAAGATGAGCAGTTCTTC; cdr3_aa: CASSGPPGQRLAGVKDEQFF
v_call: TRBV9; clone_size: -; j_call: TRBJ1-2; d_call: TRBD1; cdr3_nt: TGTGCCAGCAGCCCGAGCTCTAACCCGGGACAGGGCTATGGCTACACCTTC; cdr3_aa: CASSPSSNPGQGYGYTF
v_call: TRBV27; clone_size: -; j_call: TRBJ2-1; d_call: TRBD1; cdr3_nt: TGTGCCAGCAGTTTATACAGGGGAGCAGAGCAGTTCTTC; cdr3_aa: CASSLYRGAEQFF